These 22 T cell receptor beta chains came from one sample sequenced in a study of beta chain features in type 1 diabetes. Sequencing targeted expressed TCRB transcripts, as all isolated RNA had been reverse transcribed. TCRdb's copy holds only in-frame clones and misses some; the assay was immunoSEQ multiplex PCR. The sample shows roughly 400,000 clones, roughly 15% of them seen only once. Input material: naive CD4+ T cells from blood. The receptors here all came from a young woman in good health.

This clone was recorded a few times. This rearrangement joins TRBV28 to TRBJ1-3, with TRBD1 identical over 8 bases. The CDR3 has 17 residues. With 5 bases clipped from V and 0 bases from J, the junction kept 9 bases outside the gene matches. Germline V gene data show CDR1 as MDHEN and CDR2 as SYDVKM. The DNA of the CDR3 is TGTGCCAGCAGTCCAAGGGACAGGTTCAGCTCTGGAAACACCATATATTTT. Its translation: CASSPRDRFSSGNTIYF.

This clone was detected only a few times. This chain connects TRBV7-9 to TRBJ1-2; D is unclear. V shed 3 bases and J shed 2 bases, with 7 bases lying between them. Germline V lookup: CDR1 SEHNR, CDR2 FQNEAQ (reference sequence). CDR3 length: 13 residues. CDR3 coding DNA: TGTGCCAGCAGCTTCGGTCTAAACTATGGCTACACCTTC. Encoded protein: CASSFGLNYGYTF.

The CDR3 sequence is CASSFRTSGLFYNEQFF. The CDR3 nucleotides read TGTGCCAGCAGCTTCAGGACTAGCGGGCTGTTCTACAATGAGCAGTTCTTC. The chain joins TRBV5-4 to TRBJ2-1, with 11 bases identical to TRBD2. The CDR3 sequence is 17 residues long. V was pared by 2 bases and J by 3 bases, with 7 bases of the junction left unmatched. Germline V gives CDR1 SGHNT, CDR2 YYREEE (reference sequence). The whole variable domain, remainder taken from reference TRBV5-4 and TRBJ2-1, is ETGVTQSPTHLIKTRGQQVTLRCSSQSGHNTVSWYQQALGQGPQFIFQYYREEENGRGNFPPRFSGLQFPNYSSELNVNALELDDSALYLCASSFRTSGLFYNEQFFGPGTRLTVL.

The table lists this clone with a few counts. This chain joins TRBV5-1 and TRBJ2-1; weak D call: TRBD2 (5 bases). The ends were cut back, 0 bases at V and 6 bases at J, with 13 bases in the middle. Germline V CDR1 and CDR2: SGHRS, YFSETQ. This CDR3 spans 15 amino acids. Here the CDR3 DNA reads TGCGCCAGCAGCTTGGGAAACCCTAGCATCAATGAGCAGTTCTTC. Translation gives CASSLGNPSINEQFF.

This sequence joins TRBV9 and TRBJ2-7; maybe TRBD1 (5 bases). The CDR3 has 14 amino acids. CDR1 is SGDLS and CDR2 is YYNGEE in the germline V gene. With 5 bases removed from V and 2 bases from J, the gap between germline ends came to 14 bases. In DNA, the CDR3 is TGTGCCAGCAGTCCTCACAGGCGACCCTACGAGCAGTACTTC. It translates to CASSPHRRPYEQYF. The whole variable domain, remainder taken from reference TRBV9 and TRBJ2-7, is DSGVTQTPKHLITATGQRVTLRCSPRSGDLSVYWYQQSLDQGLQFLIQYYNGEERAKGNILERFSAQQFPDLHSELNLSSLELGDSALYFCASSPHRRPYEQYFGPGTRLTVT.

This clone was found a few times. The DNA for the CDR3 is TGTGCCAGCAGCTTAGCCGGCGGGGGCGGTGAGACCCAGTACTTC. It specifies CASSLAGGGGETQYF. V usage is TRBV7-9 and J usage is TRBJ2-5; perhaps TRBD2 as D (7 bases). Germline V gene data show CDR1 as SEHNR and CDR2 as FQNEAQ (reference sequence). Trimming took 0 bases from V and 5 from J, leaving 13 bases between them. The CDR3 consists of 15 residues.

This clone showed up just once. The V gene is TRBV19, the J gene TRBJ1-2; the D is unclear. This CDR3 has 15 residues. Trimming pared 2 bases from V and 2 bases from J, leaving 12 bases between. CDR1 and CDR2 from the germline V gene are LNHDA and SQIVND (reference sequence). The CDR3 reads CASSIRSRGNYGYTF. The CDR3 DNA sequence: TGTGCCAGTAGTATAAGGTCCCGCGGAAACTATGGCTACACCTTC.

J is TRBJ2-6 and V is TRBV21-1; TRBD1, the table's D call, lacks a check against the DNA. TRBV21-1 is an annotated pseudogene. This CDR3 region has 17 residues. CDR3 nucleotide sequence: TGTGCCAGCAGCATCCAGGGGAAATGTACTGGGGCCAACGTCCTGACTTTC. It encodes CASSIQGKCTGANVLTF.

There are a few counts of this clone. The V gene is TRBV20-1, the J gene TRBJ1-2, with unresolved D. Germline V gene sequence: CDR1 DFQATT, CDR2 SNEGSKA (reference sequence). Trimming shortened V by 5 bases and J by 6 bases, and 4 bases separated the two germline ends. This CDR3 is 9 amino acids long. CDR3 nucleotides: TGCAGTGCTCACAATGGCTACACCTTC. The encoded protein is CSAHNGYTF.

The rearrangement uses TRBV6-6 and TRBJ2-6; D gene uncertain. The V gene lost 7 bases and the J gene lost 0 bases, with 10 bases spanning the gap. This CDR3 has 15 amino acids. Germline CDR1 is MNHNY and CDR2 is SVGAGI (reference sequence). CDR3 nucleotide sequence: TGTGCCAGCAAAGAGCCCACCTCTGGGGCCAACGTCCTGACTTTC. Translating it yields CASKEPTSGANVLTF.

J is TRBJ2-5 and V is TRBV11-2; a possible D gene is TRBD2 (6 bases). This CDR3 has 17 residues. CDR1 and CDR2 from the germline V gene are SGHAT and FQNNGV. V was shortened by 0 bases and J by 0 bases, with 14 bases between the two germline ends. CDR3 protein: CASSLDRGGANQETQYF. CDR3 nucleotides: TGTGCCAGCAGCTTAGATCGGGGCGGGGCTAACCAAGAGACCCAGTACTTC.

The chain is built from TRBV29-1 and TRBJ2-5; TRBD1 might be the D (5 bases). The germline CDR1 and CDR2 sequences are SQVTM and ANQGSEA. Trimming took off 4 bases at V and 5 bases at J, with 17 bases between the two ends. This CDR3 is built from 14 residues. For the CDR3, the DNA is TGCAGCGTTGTGACAGAGAGGATTTCCGAGACCCAGTACTTC. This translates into CSVVTERISETQYF.

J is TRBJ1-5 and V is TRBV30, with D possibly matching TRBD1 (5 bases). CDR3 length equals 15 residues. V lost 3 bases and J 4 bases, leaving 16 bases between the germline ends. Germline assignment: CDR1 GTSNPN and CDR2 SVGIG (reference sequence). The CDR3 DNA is TGTGCCTGGAGGCCCACAGGAGCCAGTAATCAGCCCCAGCATTTT. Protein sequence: CAWRPTGASNQPQHF.

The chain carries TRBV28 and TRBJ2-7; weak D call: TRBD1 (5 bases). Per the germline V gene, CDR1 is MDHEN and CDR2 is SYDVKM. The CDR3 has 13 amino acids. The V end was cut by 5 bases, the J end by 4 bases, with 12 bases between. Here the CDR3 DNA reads TGTGCCAGCAGTCTTCAGGGCGCGTACGAGCAGTACTTC. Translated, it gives CASSLQGAYEQYF.

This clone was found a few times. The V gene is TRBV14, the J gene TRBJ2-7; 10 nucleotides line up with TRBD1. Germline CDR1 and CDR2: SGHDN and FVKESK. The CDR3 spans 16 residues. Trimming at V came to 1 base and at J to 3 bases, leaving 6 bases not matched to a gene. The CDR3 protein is CASSQVRGTGDYEQYF. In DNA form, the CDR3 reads TGTGCCAGCAGCCAAGTGAGAGGGACAGGGGACTACGAGCAGTACTTC.

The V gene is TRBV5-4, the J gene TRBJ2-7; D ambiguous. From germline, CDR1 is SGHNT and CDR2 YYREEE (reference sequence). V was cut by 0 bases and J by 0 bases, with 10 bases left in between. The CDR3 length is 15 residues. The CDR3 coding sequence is TGTGCCAGCAGCTTGGTTTTGCCTAGCTCCTACGAGCAGTACTTC. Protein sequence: CASSLVLPSSYEQYF.

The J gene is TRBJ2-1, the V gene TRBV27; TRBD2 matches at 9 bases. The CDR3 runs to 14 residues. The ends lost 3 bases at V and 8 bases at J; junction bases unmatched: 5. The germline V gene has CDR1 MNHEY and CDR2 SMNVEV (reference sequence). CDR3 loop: CASSFFSGSYEQFF. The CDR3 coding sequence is TGTGCCAGCAGTTTTTTTAGCGGGAGCTATGAGCAGTTCTTC.

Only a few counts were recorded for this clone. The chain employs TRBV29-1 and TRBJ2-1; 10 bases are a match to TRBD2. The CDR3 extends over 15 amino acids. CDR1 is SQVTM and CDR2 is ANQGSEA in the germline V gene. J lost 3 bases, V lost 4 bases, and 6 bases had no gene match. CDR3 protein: CSVVPTSGNYNEQFF. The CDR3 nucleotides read TGCAGCGTTGTTCCTACTAGCGGGAACTACAATGAGCAGTTCTTC.

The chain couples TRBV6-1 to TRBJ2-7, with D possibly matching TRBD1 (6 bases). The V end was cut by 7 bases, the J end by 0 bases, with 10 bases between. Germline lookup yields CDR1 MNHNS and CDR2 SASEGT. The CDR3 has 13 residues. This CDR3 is CASIWDISYEQYF. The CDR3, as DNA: TGTGCCAGCATTTGGGACATCTCCTACGAGCAGTACTTC.

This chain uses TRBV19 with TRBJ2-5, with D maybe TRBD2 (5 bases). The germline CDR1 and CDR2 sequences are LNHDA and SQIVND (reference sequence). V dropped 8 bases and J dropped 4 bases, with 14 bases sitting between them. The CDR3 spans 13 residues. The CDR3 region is CASRNSAIETQYF. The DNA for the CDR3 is TGTGCCAGTCGCAATAGCGCGATAGAGACCCAGTACTTC.

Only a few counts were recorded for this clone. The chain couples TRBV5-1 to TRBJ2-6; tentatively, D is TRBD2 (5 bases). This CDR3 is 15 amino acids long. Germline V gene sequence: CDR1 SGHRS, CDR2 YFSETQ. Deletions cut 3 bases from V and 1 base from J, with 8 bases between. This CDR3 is CASSSRRSGANVLTF. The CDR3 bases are TGCGCCAGCAGCTCAAGGAGGTCTGGGGCCAACGTCCTGACTTTC.

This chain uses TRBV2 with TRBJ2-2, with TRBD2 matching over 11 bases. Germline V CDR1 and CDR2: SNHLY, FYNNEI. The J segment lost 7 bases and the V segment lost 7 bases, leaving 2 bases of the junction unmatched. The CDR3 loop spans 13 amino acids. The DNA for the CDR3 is TGTGCCAGCACTCTAGCGGGAGGCGGGGAGCTGTTTTTT. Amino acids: CASTLAGGGELFF.